The 3 T cell receptor beta chains below were found in one sample sequenced in a study of shared clonotypes between healthy human individuals. Naive CD8 cells lacked CD45RO, underwent positive selection for CCR7 and left out terminally differentiated effector memory CD45RA+ cells. Generated by immunoSEQ multiplex PCR, the TCRdb table keeps only in-frame clones and is missing some. The table shows about 700,000 clones, with approximately 90% occurring only once. Sequences were obtained from naive CD8+ T cells sorted from blood. The receptors were gathered from a man aged 25 to 45 in good health.

The rearrangement uses TRBV28 and TRBJ1-5, with 9 bases aligning to TRBD1. The CDR3 is 17 residues long. Per the germline V gene, CDR1 is MDHEN and CDR2 is SYDVKM. The V segment lost 2 bases and the J segment 2 bases; nucleotides outside the gene matches: 7. CDR3 DNA: TGTGCCAGCAGTTTACTCGGGACAGGGATTCGCAATCAGCCCCAGCATTTT. Its translation is CASSLLGTGIRNQPQHF. The full variable domain, with the rest looked up from reference TRBV28 and TRBJ1-5, is DVKVTQSSRYLVKRTGEKVFLECVQDMDHENMFWYRQDPGLGLRLIYFSYDVKMKEKGDIPEGYSVSREKKERFSLILESASTNQTSMYLCASSLLGTGIRNQPQHFGDGTRLSIL.

The V gene is TRBV5-1, the J gene TRBJ2-1, with 7 bases aligning to TRBD2. The V segment lost 4 bases and the J segment 5 bases; nucleotides outside the gene matches: 15. The CDR3 loop spans 17 amino acids. Germline V gene sequence: CDR1 SGHRS, CDR2 YFSETQ. The CDR3 reads CASSPLGGRAKDNEQFF. CDR3 DNA: TGCGCCAGCAGCCCACTAGGTGGGAGGGCGAAAGACAATGAGCAGTTCTTC.

V and J are TRBV5-5 and TRBJ2-2; 7 bases are a match to TRBD1. The CDR3 has 16 residues. Trimming took 7 bases from V and 6 from J; bases not matched to a gene: 15. The germline V gene encodes CDR1 SGHKS and CDR2 YYEKEE (reference sequence). The CDR3 coding sequence is TGTGCCAGCGGGGCTCTCCTAACAGGGGCCTCCGGGGAGCTGTTTTTT. This gives the protein CASGALLTGASGELFF.